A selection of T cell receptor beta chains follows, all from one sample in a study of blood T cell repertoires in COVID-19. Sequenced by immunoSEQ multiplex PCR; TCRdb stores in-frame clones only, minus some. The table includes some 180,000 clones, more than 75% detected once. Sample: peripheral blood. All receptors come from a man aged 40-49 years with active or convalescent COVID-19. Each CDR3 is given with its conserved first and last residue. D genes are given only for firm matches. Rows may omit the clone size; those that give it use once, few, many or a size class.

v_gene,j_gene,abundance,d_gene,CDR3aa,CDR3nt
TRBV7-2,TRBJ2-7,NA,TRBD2,CASSFRTSGSRYEQYF,TGTGCCAGCAGCTTTCGGACTAGCGGGTCCCGCTACGAGCAGTACTTC
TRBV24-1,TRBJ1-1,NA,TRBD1,CATRGTENTEAFF,TGTGCCACCAGGGGGACAGAGAACACTGAAGCTTTCTTT
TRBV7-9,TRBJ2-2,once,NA,CASSLRGGANTGELFF,TGTGCCAGCAGCCTTAGGGGCGGAGCGAACACCGGGGAGCTGTTTTTT
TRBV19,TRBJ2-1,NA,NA,CATSGGDGFYEQFF,TGTGCCACTTCGGGCGGGGACGGGTTTTATGAGCAGTTCTTC
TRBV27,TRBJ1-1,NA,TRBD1,CASRPGGWTEAFF,TGTGCCAGCAGGCCAGGGGGATGGACTGAAGCTTTCTTT
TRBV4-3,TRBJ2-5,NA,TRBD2,CASSRGSGGPETQYF,TGCGCCAGCAGCCGGGGGTCGGGGGGGCCAGAGACCCAGTACTTC
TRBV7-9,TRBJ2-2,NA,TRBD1,CASSRRDRLNTGELFF,TGTGCCAGCAGCCGCCGGGACAGGCTCAACACCGGGGAGCTGTTTTTT
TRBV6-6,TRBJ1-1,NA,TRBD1,CASRKTGNGGEAFF,TGTGCCAGCAGAAAGACAGGGAATGGTGGTGAAGCTTTCTTT
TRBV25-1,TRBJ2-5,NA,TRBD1,CASSDPGQGAVETQYF,TGTGCCAGCAGTGACCCGGGACAGGGGGCTGTTGAGACCCAGTACTTC
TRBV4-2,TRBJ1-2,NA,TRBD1,CASSQVDRPVGGYTF,TGTGCCAGCAGCCAAGTGGACAGGCCAGTGGGGGGCTACACCTTC
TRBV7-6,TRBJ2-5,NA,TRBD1,CASSLGTGHQETQYF,TGTGCCAGCAGCCTAGGGACAGGACACCAAGAGACCCAGTACTTC
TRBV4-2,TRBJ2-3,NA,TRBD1,CASSTRTGLTDTQYF,TGTGCCAGCAGCACCCGGACAGGGCTCACAGATACGCAGTATTTT
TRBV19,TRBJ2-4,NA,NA,CASSIGQKNIQYF,TGTGCCAGTAGTATAGGACAGAAAAACATTCAGTACTTC
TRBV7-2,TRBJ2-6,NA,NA,CASSLSFGRGLSGANVLTF,TGTGCCAGCAGCTTAAGCTTCGGGAGGGGGCTCTCTGGGGCCAACGTCCTGACTTTC
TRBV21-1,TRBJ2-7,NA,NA,CASSKATGGYEQYF,TGTGCCAGCAGCAAAGCGACAGGGGGGTACGAGCAGTACTTC
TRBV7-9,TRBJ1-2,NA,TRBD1,CASSPPGTGLANYGYTF,TGTGCCAGCAGCCCCCCCGGGACAGGACTAGCTAACTATGGCTACACCTTC